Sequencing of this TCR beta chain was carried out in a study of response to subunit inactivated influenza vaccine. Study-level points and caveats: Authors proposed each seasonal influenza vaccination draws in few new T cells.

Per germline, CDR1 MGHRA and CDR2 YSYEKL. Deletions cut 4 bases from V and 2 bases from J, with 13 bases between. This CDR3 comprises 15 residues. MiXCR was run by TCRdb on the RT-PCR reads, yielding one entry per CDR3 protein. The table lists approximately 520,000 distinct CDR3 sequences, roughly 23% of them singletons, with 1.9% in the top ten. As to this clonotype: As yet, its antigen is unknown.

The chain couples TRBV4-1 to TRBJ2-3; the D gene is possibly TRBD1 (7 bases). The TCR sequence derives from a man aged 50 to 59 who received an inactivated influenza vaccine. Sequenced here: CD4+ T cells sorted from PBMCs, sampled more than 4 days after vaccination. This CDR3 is CASSRGDSVTDTQYF. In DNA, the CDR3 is TGCGCCAGCAGCCGCGGGGACAGTGTCACAGATACGCAGTATTTT.